Each of the 13 T cell receptor beta chains below was sequenced from the same sample in a study of T-cell memory formation after mild COVID-19. TCRdb passed the 5' RACE reads through MiXCR, listing each CDR3 protein once. The data hold 120,000 to 150,000 distinct CDR3 sequences, with 6% to 7% observed a single time. Specimen: PBMCs or a T cell subset sorted from them (not recorded which). The receptors stem from an adult woman who had mild COVID-19 (a few samples of this study predate the infection). Cell type and time point are not known.

The V gene is TRBV6-1, the J gene TRBJ2-5; D is perhaps TRBD2 (6 bases). Trimming removed 5 bases from V and 1 base from J, with 17 bases in between. This CDR3 has 16 amino acids. CDR1 MNHNS and CDR2 SASEGT come from the germline V gene. CDR3 in DNA: TGTGCCAGCAGTCGGTACCCCCCGGGACTCCAAGAGACCCAGTACTTC. Amino acids: CASSRYPPGLQETQYF.

The chain employs TRBV3-1 and TRBJ1-1; TRBD1 matches at 7 bases. V was pared by 4 bases and J by 0 bases, with 5 bases of the junction left unmatched. The CDR3 length is 15 residues. The germline V gene has CDR1 LGHDT and CDR2 YNNKEL (reference sequence). CDR3 sequence: CASSPGGRMNTEAFF. In DNA, the CDR3 is TGTGCCAGCAGCCCAGGGGGGAGAATGAACACTGAAGCTTTCTTT.

The sample holds a few counts of this clonotype. Compared with germline, one end of the junction differs, possibly owing to a read error. The chain recombines TRBV5-5 with TRBJ1-1; TRBD1 matches 7 bases. Germline V gene sequence: CDR1 SGHKS, CDR2 YYEKEE (reference sequence). CDR3 length: 10 residues. In DNA form, the CDR3 reads TGTGCCAGCAGCTTTGACAGGGAGGAATTT. Translated: CASSFDREEF.

J is TRBJ2-1 and V is TRBV3-1; weak D call: TRBD2 (5 bases). The germline CDR1 and CDR2 sequences are LGHDT and YNNKEL (reference sequence). There are 12 residues in the CDR3. V lost 5 bases and J lost 6, with 8 bases in between. CDR3 sequence reads: CASSRLSNEQFF. The DNA for the CDR3 is TGTGCCAGCAGCAGACTAAGCAATGAGCAGTTCTTC.

There are many counts of this clonotype. The genes are TRBV11-2 and TRBJ2-1; 10 bases match TRBD1. Germline V gene sequence: CDR1 SGHAT, CDR2 FQNNGV. V lost 5 bases and J lost 6; bases outside the gene matches: 7. This CDR3 is built from 15 residues. The CDR3 loop is CASSPRQGAGNEQFF. CDR3 nucleotides: TGTGCCAGCAGCCCCAGACAGGGGGCGGGCAATGAGCAGTTCTTC.

CDR3 sequence reads: CATVEKGRDTQYF. CDR3 in DNA: TGTGCCACCGTAGAAAAGGGGCGGGATACGCAGTATTTT. The chain uses TRBV24-1 and TRBJ2-3; possibly TRBD1 for D (5 bases). The CDR3 covers 13 residues. Germline CDR1 is KGHDR and CDR2 is SFDVKD. With 9 bases removed from V and 6 bases from J, the gap between germline ends came to 15 bases.

The chain has TRBV15 and TRBJ2-5; 9 bases line up with TRBD2. In germline, CDR1 is LNHNV, CDR2 YYDKDF (reference sequence). The V segment lost 1 base and the J segment 2 bases; nucleotides outside the gene matches: 8. The CDR3 runs to 17 residues. Here the CDR3 DNA reads TGTGCCACCAGCAGAGGCGGGACTAGCAGTACTCAAGAGACCCAGTACTTC. Translating it yields CATSRGGTSSTQETQYF.

This clonotype has a handful of counts. The chain employs TRBV5-8 and TRBJ2-3; D is ambiguous. Trimming removed 4 bases from V and 7 bases from J, with 13 bases in between. This CDR3 has 13 residues. Germline lookup yields CDR1 SGHTS and CDR2 YDEGEE. The CDR3 bases are TGTGCCAGCAGCCGGTCCTTGGGTTATACGCAGTATTTT. Translating it yields CASSRSLGYTQYF.

Regarding this clonotype: One junction end does not reproduce the germline sequence, and a read error may be involved. This chain links TRBV3-1 with TRBJ1-1, with D maybe TRBD1 (5 bases). Germline V gene data show CDR1 as LGHDT and CDR2 as YNNKEL (reference sequence). This CDR3 is built from 12 residues. The CDR3 DNA reads TGTGCCAGCAGCGACGACGCGTCGACAGCTACATTT. It specifies CASSDDASTATF.

This clonotype was seen many times. The chain combines TRBV12-3 or TRBV12-4 with TRBJ2-7; 8 nucleotides align to TRBD2. This CDR3 has 15 residues. The J segment lost 2 bases and the V segment lost 5 bases, leaving 8 bases of the junction unmatched. The CDR3 DNA sequence: TGTGCCAGCAGTCCCGATTCGGGGGGGCCCTACGAGCAGTACTTC. Encoded protein: CASSPDSGGPYEQYF.

There are many counts of this clonotype. The gene calls are TRBV20-1 and TRBJ2-3, with 9 bases that match TRBD2. This CDR3 has 17 amino acids. Germline V CDR1 and CDR2: DFQATT, SNEGSKA (reference sequence). V lost 1 base and J lost 2; bases outside the gene matches: 10. The CDR3 DNA reads TGCAGTGCTAGAGTATCCCCTCTAGCGGGGTACACAGATACGCAGTATTTT. Translated: CSARVSPLAGYTDTQYF.

This clonotype was counted many times. The rearrangement links TRBV7-2 to TRBJ2-7, with 8 bases fitting TRBD2. V lost 1 base, J lost 0 bases, and 5 bases stayed unmatched. In germline, CDR1 is SGHTA, CDR2 FQGNSA. There are 16 residues in the CDR3. The CDR3 nucleotides read TGTGCCAGCAGCTTAGTGTCTAGCGGGCCCTCCTACGAGCAGTACTTC. Translating it yields CASSLVSSGPSYEQYF.

This clonotype came up many times. V gene TRBV20-1 combines with J gene TRBJ1-1; TRBD1 matches at 12 bases. Trimming took 5 bases from V and 5 from J; bases not matched to a gene: 3. The CDR3 extends over 13 amino acids. Germline V gene lookup returns CDR1 DFQATT and CDR2 SNEGSKA (reference sequence). The chain's CDR3 is CSAPGQGATEAFF. CDR3 DNA sequence: TGCAGTGCTCCGGGACAGGGGGCGACTGAAGCTTTCTTT.